These 4 T cell receptor beta chains were sequenced from one sample in a study of shared clonotypes between healthy human individuals. Some clones are missing from TCRdb's copy, which holds only in-frame ones; the method was immunoSEQ multiplex PCR. This repertoire shows some 1.5 million clones, approximately 98% found once; its top ten account for approximately 0.45%. The sample taken for sequencing was naive CD4+ T cells sorted from blood. This sample's subset: CD45RA+ positively selected. These receptor sequences come from a man under 40 in good health.

The rearrangement uses TRBV7-9 and TRBJ2-3; a weak D match, TRBD1 (6 bases). The germline V gene encodes CDR1 SEHNR and CDR2 FQNEAQ (reference sequence). Trimming left V 6 bases short and J 0 bases short, with 13 bases between. The CDR3 covers 15 residues. The CDR3 DNA is TGTGCCAGCAGAATGGGGGCAGCTAGCACAGATACGCAGTATTTT. Protein product: CASRMGAASTDTQYF.

The gene calls are TRBV30 and TRBJ2-1, with TRBD1 matching over 7 bases. J gave up 7 bases and V 0 bases, and 9 bases lay outside the gene matches. Germline V gene lookup returns CDR1 GTSNPN and CDR2 SVGIG (reference sequence). The CDR3 runs 15 residues. The DNA of the CDR3 is TGTGCCTGGAGTGTCCACCTTGGGACAGAAAATGAGCAGTTCTTC. Translated: CAWSVHLGTENEQFF.

V is TRBV5-1 and J is TRBJ2-1; D is unclear. The CDR3 spans 16 residues. Germline CDR1 SGHRS, CDR2 YFSETQ. V dropped 0 bases and J dropped 0 bases, with 10 bases sitting between them. The CDR3 loop reads CASSLAIRSSYNEQFF. The CDR3 DNA reads as TGCGCCAGCAGCTTGGCCATCAGGAGCTCCTACAATGAGCAGTTCTTC.

The chain links TRBV6-1 to TRBJ1-5; D not certain. V lost 4 bases, J lost 1 base, and 8 bases lay in between. The germline gives CDR1 MNHNS, CDR2 SASEGT. The length of the CDR3 is 14 residues. The CDR3 DNA reads as TGTGCCAGCAGTGGGCCGGTGAGCAATCAGCCCCAGCATTTT. It translates to CASSGPVSNQPQHF.